The T cell receptor beta chain under discussion was sequenced for a study of T-cell memory formation after mild COVID-19. TCRdb passed the 5' RACE reads through MiXCR, listing each CDR3 protein once. Of some 350,000 distinct CDR3 sequences in the sample, roughly 15% were seen once. Germline V CDR1 and CDR2: LGHNA, YSLEER. The CDR3 has 16 residues. Unmatched junction bases numbered 10, after V lost 2 bases and J lost 7 bases. This sequence was found in a man younger than 35 who had mild COVID-19 (a few samples of this study predate the infection). Cell type and time point are not known. The chain combines TRBV4-3 with TRBJ2-1, with 8 nucleotides matching TRBD2. The sample consisted of PBMCs or a T cell subset sorted from them (not recorded which). CDR3 in amino acids: CASSQRWGGGLNEQFF. In nucleotides, the CDR3 is TGCGCCAGCAGCCAACGGTGGGGCGGGGGGCTGAATGAGCAGTTCTTC.